Sequencing of this TCR beta chain was carried out in a study of CD8 T cells in ankylosing spondylitis (dated by TCRdb to about 2017). As for the study more broadly: To find TCR variants linked to disease, the study profiled T cell receptor beta repertoires in ankylosing spondylitis patients and healthy donors. The full study cohort was made up of approximately 27 ankylosing spondylitis patients and roughly 100 healthy donors. Samples of peripheral blood were taken, and for ankylosing spondylitis patients, synovial fluid was collected as well. Results the study describes overall, beyond this receptor: Blood from ankylosing spondylitis patients appeared to be characterized by a TCR beta motif made up of about 8 highly homologous amino acid variants. The disease-linked clones had a CD8+ phenotype and were found at relatively low frequencies in peripheral blood. Some TCR beta motif variants had previously been reported in synovial fluid and blood of reactive arthritis patients, which suggested common disease-initiation mechanisms. The disease-linked clones were reported to be significantly enriched in matched synovial fluid samples from ankylosing spondylitis patients.

Reading from cysteine to phenylalanine, the CDR3 counts 13 amino acids. Left in the record is the CDR3 DNA by itself, 39 bases read in frame from the first base. V sheds 4 bases and J sheds 5 bases, leaving 11 bases between their ends. From the germline V gene, CDR1 is SNHLY and CDR2 is FYNNEI. TCRdb names Illumina HiSeq 2500 as the instrument used. TCR beta libraries were prepared by quantitative 5'-RACE with molecular barcodes. The original methods were these. Disease-linked TCR variants were identified with a new computational method built on a probabilistic model of VDJ rearrangement. TCRdb ran its own pipeline on the public reads, namely fastp trimming at Q25 and MiXCR clone calling, and kept in-frame beta chains. CDR3 protein duplicates are merged, each entry listing the most common genes and DNA. The V and J calls reflect TCRdb's pipeline rather than the authors' work. This sample is represented by around 480,000 distinct CDR3 sequences; over 15% of them were singletons. Just over 1% of the sample lies in the top ten.

This clonotype has a handful of counts. The antigen it recognizes is unknown. There are no base qualities to consult, and no much larger clone falls within one base. The sequence derives from a male donor with ankylosing spondylitis. Sequenced: blood, either unsorted or a sorted T cell fraction (not recorded which). The V and J genes are TRBV2 and TRBJ2-5, with a tentative D gene TRBD1 over 6 matching bases. The CDR3: CASSVQGWETQYF. The sequenced DNA is TGTGCCAGCAGTGTACAGGGTTGGGAGACCCAGTACTTC.